These T cell receptor beta chains were read from a single sample in a study of shared clonotypes between healthy human individuals. Clones were read by immunoSEQ multiplex PCR, and TCRdb kept only the in-frame ones, dropping some. This table holds 950,000 to 1,100,000 clones, around 76% found once. Sequenced material: memory CD4+ T cells sorted from blood. These receptor sequences come from a man between 18 and 29 years old in good health. Both conserved end residues are trimmed from each CDR3.

TRBV5-1	TRBJ2-7	ASSLVVGEQY
TRBV5-8	TRBJ2-3	ASSLAAGGSTDTQY
TRBV7-2	TRBJ2-3	ASSWSTSGRDTQY
TRBV4-3	TRBJ2-3	ASSQDWDRGTDTQY
TRBV11-2	TRBJ2-7	ASSLGGGGSYEQY
TRBV5-1	TRBJ2-3	ASSYSGSGTDTQY
TRBV19	TRBJ1-2	ASSTIQDYYGYT
TRBV9	TRBJ2-3	ASSVGLAGGTVPDTQY
TRBV4-1	TRBJ2-7	ASSQTAGGAYEQY
TRBV5-1	TRBJ1-4	ASTLTGGGEKLF
TRBV19	TRBJ1-4	ASSIKGAKGEKLF
TRBV2	TRBJ2-2	ASSEELKTGELF
TRBV2	TRBJ1-2	ASRSLRQGIYGYT
TRBV18	TRBJ2-3	ASSPGGLAGSRTDTQY
TRBV25-1	TRBJ2-6	ASSTGQTGNVLT
TRBV4-3	TRBJ1-6	ASSQDSQRRGGSPLH
TRBV10-1	TRBJ2-1	ASSDLTSNEQF
TRBV11-2	TRBJ2-1	ASSLDRGGYNEQF
TRBV29-1	TRBJ2-1	SVAGDNNEQF
TRBV5-1	TRBJ2-5	ASSFRVQETQY
TRBV9	TRBJ2-2	ASTHRGSSPNTGELF
TRBV7-3	TRBJ2-5	ASSQAPGQGGETQY
TRBV5-5	TRBJ2-7	ASSFRDGGTYEQY
TRBV6-1	TRBJ1-1	ASKVTGTNTEAF
TRBV7-2	TRBJ1-5	ASSYRDDQPQH
TRBV28	TRBJ1-2	ASRAWGAHGYGYT
TRBV7-2	TRBJ1-2	ASSLGGTHSYGYT
TRBV5-4	TRBJ2-5	ASSLLTSGGSATQY
TRBV6-1	TRBJ2-5	AGGQFLRGETQY
TRBV10-3	TRBJ2-2	AISNTGNTGELF
TRBV19	TRBJ2-1	AVRGLHNEQF
TRBV7-6	TRBJ1-5	ASSLGGSQPQH
TRBV30	TRBJ2-7	AWSFKPGQGSSYEQY
TRBV7-2	TRBJ1-1	ASSLGGTGKAF
TRBV6-6	TRBJ1-1	ASKQPPEAF
TRBV6-6	TRBJ2-1	ASSPTVAGGLNEQF
TRBV6-1	TRBJ2-7	ASIGRDRYEQY
TRBV10-2	TRBJ2-1	ASSEKRSYGEQF